Listed here are 24 T cell receptor beta chains from one sample, sequenced in a study of T cell changes during pregnancy in multiple sclerosis. Libraries were prepared by immunoSEQ multiplex PCR; TCRdb keeps only in-frame clonotypes and omits some of them. The sample includes some 60,000 clones, about nine tenths of them seen just once. The starting material was peripheral blood, obtained in the second trimester of pregnancy. All receptors come from a female donor in good health, enrolled as a control in a pregnancy study.

V gene TRBV28 combines with J gene TRBJ2-1, with TRBD1 as a possible D gene (5 bases). Germline CDR1 MDHEN, CDR2 SYDVKM. Trimming took 4 bases from V and 8 from J, leaving 21 bases between them. The CDR3 runs to 16 residues. The CDR3 nucleotides are TGTGCCAGCAGTTACGAAGGGGCCCTGGGGCGATATGAGCAGTTCTTC. Its protein is CASSYEGALGRYEQFF.

This clone was seen only a few times. For the CDR3, the DNA is TGTGCCAGCAGCTTAGATCTGCGGAACACTGAAGCTTTCTTT. Its translation: CASSLDLRNTEAFF. The rearrangement joins TRBV11-2 to TRBJ1-1; D is undetermined. The CDR3 spans 14 residues. The V end lost 0 bases, the J end lost 1 base, and 6 bases lay between the germline ends. The V gene's germline CDR1 is SGHAT and CDR2 FQNNGV.

This rearrangement joins TRBV4-2 to TRBJ2-1; 7 positions agree with TRBD2. V dropped 0 bases and J dropped 7; count of bases not matched to a gene: 12. The germline V gene has CDR1 LGHNA and CDR2 YNFKEQ. There are 17 residues in the CDR3. This chain's CDR3 is CASSQEVVASGENEQFF. The CDR3 DNA reads as TGTGCCAGCAGCCAAGAAGTGGTAGCTAGCGGAGAGAATGAGCAGTTCTTC.

The chain links TRBV19 to TRBJ2-6, with D possibly being TRBD1 (5 bases). V lost 7 bases to trimming and J lost 2 bases, with 18 bases between them. The CDR3 has 17 amino acids. In germline, CDR1 is LNHDA, CDR2 SQIVND (reference sequence). The CDR3, as DNA: TGTGCCAGTACATACAGGTGGGGTTCCACTGGGGCCAACGTCCTGACTTTC. It encodes CASTYRWGSTGANVLTF.

The chain combines TRBV25-1 with TRBJ2-1; 10 positions match TRBD1. The CDR3 loop spans 14 amino acids. Germline V lookup: CDR1 MGHDK, CDR2 SYGVNS. Unmatched junction bases numbered 7, after V lost 10 bases and J lost 4 bases. The CDR3 coding sequence is TGTGCCACCAAAGGACAGGGGGAGTACAATGAGCAGTTCTTC. Amino acids: CATKGQGEYNEQFF. The whole variable domain, filled in from reference TRBV25-1 and TRBJ2-1, reads EADIYQTPRYLVIGTGKKITLECSQTMGHDKMYWYQQDPGMELHLIHYSYGVNSTEKGDLSSESTVSRIRTEHFPLTLESARPSHTSQYLCATKGQGEYNEQFFGPGTRLTVL.

V usage is TRBV5-6 and J usage is TRBJ2-1, with D perhaps matching TRBD1 (6 bases). Germline CDR1 is SGHDT and CDR2 is YYEEEE. This CDR3 contains 15 residues. The V end was cut by 4 bases, the J end by 2 bases, with 13 bases between. CDR3 DNA sequence: TGTGCCAGCAGCCCACGACAGGTTACCTACAATGAGCAGTTCTTC. Amino acids: CASSPRQVTYNEQFF.

The rearrangement uses TRBV6-1 and TRBJ2-2; unclear D gene. Trimming left V 6 bases short and J 6 bases short, with 14 bases between. The CDR3 runs to 14 residues. CDR1 is MNHNS and CDR2 is SASEGT in the germline V gene. The CDR3 spells CASSAPYEAGELFF. CDR3 DNA: TGTGCCAGCAGCGCCCCCTATGAGGCCGGGGAGCTGTTTTTT.

This chain joins TRBV9 and TRBJ2-1, with TRBD2 matching 8 bases. V gave up 6 bases and J gave up 5 bases; unmatched junction bases: 10. The germline gives CDR1 SGDLS, CDR2 YYNGEE. The CDR3 is 15 amino acids. CDR3 sequence reads: CASTLYGGGNNEQFF. CDR3 in DNA: TGTGCCAGCACCCTTTACGGGGGGGGCAACAATGAGCAGTTCTTC.

This chain's CDR3 is CASSLDRSSGNTIYF. As DNA, the CDR3 is TGTGCCAGCAGCTTAGATAGGAGCTCTGGAAACACCATATATTTT. V gene TRBV7-2 combines with J gene TRBJ1-3; D is ambiguous. V was clipped by 1 base and J by 0 bases, with 7 bases between them. This CDR3 spans 15 amino acids. Looked up from germline, CDR1 is SGHTA and CDR2 is FQGNSA.

The J gene is TRBJ1-2, the V gene TRBV19; D remains ambiguous. There are 12 residues in the CDR3. The V end was cut by 0 bases, the J end by 9 bases, with 8 bases between. The germline gives CDR1 LNHDA, CDR2 SQIVND (reference sequence). This CDR3 is CASSIEAGSYTF. DNA of the CDR3: TGTGCCAGTAGTATAGAGGCCGGGAGCTACACCTTC.

Worth noting for this clone: The same CDR3 arises from other DNA sequences in this sample as well. The chain carries TRBV6-5 and TRBJ2-7, with 10 bases matching TRBD1. The CDR3 loop spans 14 amino acids. V shed 5 bases and J 3 bases; nucleotides not matched to a gene: 4. Per germline, CDR1 MNHEY and CDR2 SVGAGI. This CDR3 is CASSPGQGVYEQYF. The DNA of the CDR3 is TGTGCCAGCAGTCCCGGACAGGGGGTCTACGAGCAGTACTTC.

V is TRBV7-9 and J is TRBJ1-6; D remains ambiguous. The V end lost 7 bases, the J end lost 8 bases, and 9 bases lay between the germline ends. This CDR3 spans 12 amino acids. Germline V gene lookup returns CDR1 SEHNR and CDR2 FQNEAQ (reference sequence). The CDR3 sequence: CASTTEDSPLHF. In nucleotides, the CDR3 is TGTGCCAGCACCACCGAGGATTCACCCCTCCACTTT.

The chain combines TRBV9 with TRBJ2-7; 7 positions match TRBD2. Germline lookup yields CDR1 SGDLS and CDR2 YYNGEE. CDR3 length: 14 amino acids. The J segment lost 3 bases and the V segment lost 4 bases, leaving 7 bases of the junction unmatched. DNA of the CDR3: TGTGCCAGCAGCCCCTGGGGAGGGGTCTACGAGCAGTACTTC. Translation gives CASSPWGGVYEQYF. Supplemented by reference TRBV9 and TRBJ2-7, the full variable domain reads DSGVTQTPKHLITATGQRVTLRCSPRSGDLSVYWYQQSLDQGLQFLIQYYNGEERAKGNILERFSAQQFPDLHSELNLSSLELGDSALYFCASSPWGGVYEQYFGPGTRLTVT.

The chain carries TRBV5-1 and TRBJ2-7; D possibly corresponds to TRBD2 (5 bases). V gave up 4 bases and J gave up 6 bases, with 11 bases separating them. The CDR3 runs 12 residues. Germline V gene sequence: CDR1 SGHRS, CDR2 YFSETQ. Here the CDR3 reads CASSPPAGEQYF. CDR3 DNA: TGCGCCAGCAGCCCCCCGGCGGGCGAGCAGTACTTC.

V usage is TRBV4-1 and J usage is TRBJ1-2, with 7 positions matching TRBD1. The CDR3 consists of 16 residues. Germline values: CDR1 MGHRA, CDR2 YSYEKL. The ends lost 0 bases at V and 4 bases at J; junction bases unmatched: 8. CDR3 region: CASSQESGRQGYGYTF. The CDR3, as DNA: TGCGCCAGCAGCCAAGAGTCCGGTAGACAGGGCTATGGCTACACCTTC.

The J gene is TRBJ2-5, the V gene TRBV10-1; 13 bases line up with TRBD2. The V and J ends lost 4 bases and 3 bases, in that order; junction bases with no gene match: 2. This CDR3 region has 15 residues. CDR1 is WNHNN, CDR2 SYGVQD, per germline (reference sequence). This CDR3 is CASSGLAGGEETQYF. As DNA, the CDR3 is TGCGCCAGCAGTGGACTAGCGGGGGGAGAAGAGACCCAGTACTTC.

The V and J genes are TRBV27 and TRBJ2-7, with 10 nucleotides matching TRBD2. The CDR3 spans 16 residues. CDR1 is MNHEY, CDR2 SMNVEV, per germline (reference sequence). The V and J ends lost 2 bases and 4 bases, in that order; junction bases with no gene match: 8. CDR3 protein: CASSLSGVAGGYEQYF. The CDR3 DNA reads TGTGCCAGCAGTTTAAGTGGGGTAGCGGGAGGATACGAGCAGTACTTC.

The chain has TRBV28 and TRBJ1-1; no clear D. The CDR3 consists of 16 residues. V was shortened by 10 bases and J by 2 bases, with 23 bases between the two germline ends. Germline V gives CDR1 MDHEN, CDR2 SYDVKM. The CDR3 region is CATNEAFGRSNTEAFF. For the CDR3, the DNA is TGTGCCACCAACGAAGCCTTTGGGCGCTCAAACACTGAAGCTTTCTTT.

The CDR3 bases are TGTGCCAGAAGCCCAATCCACGGGTCTTGTATCGGGACTAGCGGGGGCATACAAGAGACCCAGTACTTC. This gives the protein CARSPIHGSCIGTSGGIQETQYF. V usage is TRBV5-3 and J usage is TRBJ2-5; 14 bases are a match to TRBD2. TRBV5-3 is treated as an ORF (open reading frame) with a function not yet certain. V was pared by 4 bases and J by 2 bases, with 25 bases of the junction left unmatched. The CDR3 is 23 residues long.

CDR3 region: CASSQDLVRMNTEAFF. Written as DNA, the CDR3 is TGTGCCAGCAGCCAAGATTTGGTCAGAATGAACACTGAAGCTTTCTTT. The chain employs TRBV14 and TRBJ1-1; D gene uncertain. This CDR3 has 16 amino acids. Deletions cut 0 bases from V and 0 bases from J, with 11 bases between. The germline V gene encodes CDR1 SGHDN and CDR2 FVKESK.

This rearrangement joins TRBV4-1 to TRBJ1-1; maybe TRBD1 (5 bases). There are 18 residues in the CDR3. The V and J ends lost 0 bases and 5 bases respectively, with 22 bases between them. From germline, CDR1 is MGHRA and CDR2 YSYEKL. CDR3: CASSQDLSGGNKGTEAFF. CDR3 coding DNA: TGCGCCAGCAGCCAAGATCTAAGCGGGGGAAATAAAGGGACTGAAGCTTTCTTT.

This clone was found once. The CDR3 DNA is TGTGCCTCAATGGGGCCTCGCGAGCAGTACTTC. This encodes CASMGPREQYF. The V and J genes are TRBV27 and TRBJ2-7, with D possibly being TRBD1 (5 bases). The CDR3 sequence is 11 residues long. With 11 bases removed from V and 6 bases from J, the gap between germline ends came to 14 bases. Germline values: CDR1 MNHEY, CDR2 SMNVEV (reference sequence).

The chain carries TRBV27 and TRBJ2-4; perhaps TRBD2 as D (5 bases). V lost 3 bases and J 3 bases, leaving 6 bases between the germline ends. The CDR3 loop spans 13 amino acids. Germline lookup yields CDR1 MNHEY and CDR2 SMNVEV (reference sequence). The CDR3 spells CASSFRGKNIQYF. The CDR3 DNA follows: TGTGCCAGCAGTTTCCGGGGCAAAAACATTCAGTACTTC.

The J gene is TRBJ2-1, the V gene TRBV10-3; D is perhaps TRBD2 (5 bases). Germline V gene data show CDR1 as ENHRY and CDR2 as SYGVKD. V gave up 4 bases and J gave up 9 bases, with 10 bases separating them. This CDR3 is built from 12 residues. The CDR3 reads CAISGGLSEQFF. CDR3 in DNA: TGTGCCATCAGTGGTGGACTGAGTGAGCAGTTCTTC.